A selection of T cell receptor beta chains follows, all from one sample in a study. TCRdb ran MiXCR on the 5' RACE reads and lists one entry per CDR3 protein. The data show some 12,000 distinct CDR3 sequences, about 53% seen once. The sequencing sample was made of tumor-infiltrating Tregs sorted from the breast tumor. All receptors derive from a female donor with breast cancer. Each CDR3 is given with its conserved first and last residue. Fields, in order: clone size, D gene, J gene, V gene, CDR3 DNA, CDR3 protein. D genes are given only for firm matches. Not all rows give a size; the values are once, few, many and, for expanded clones, a class.

>-|TRBD2|TRBJ2-4|TRBV10-3
TGTGCCATCAGTGATGGCGGGAGTATCAAAAACATTCAGTACTTC
CAISDGGSIKNIQYF
>few|TRBD1|TRBJ2-5|TRBV5-1
TGCGCCAGCAGCGAGGACAGGTTCGGGACCCAGTACTTC
CASSEDRFGTQYF
>-|-|TRBJ2-5|TRBV4-1
TGCGCCAGCAGCCAACCGGGTGGAGAGACCCAGTACTTC
CASSQPGGETQYF
>-|TRBD2|TRBJ2-7|TRBV7-2
TGTGCCAGCAGCTTACATGGCGGGGGTTCCTACGAGCAGTACTTC
CASSLHGGGSYEQYF
>few|-|TRBJ1-4|TRBV7-2
TGTGCCAGCAGCCTATCCGGGACTAATGAAAAACTGTTTTTT
CASSLSGTNEKLFF
>-|TRBD2|TRBJ2-1|TRBV5-1
TGCGCCAGCAGCTTGGAACTAGCGCTTAACAATGTGCAGTTCTTC
CASSLELALNNVQFF
>few|-|TRBJ1-6|TRBV6-1
TGTGCCAGCAGTCCGCGTTTCGGGCCCCTCCACTTT
CASSPRFGPLHF
>-|-|TRBJ2-3|TRBV7-2
TGTGCCAGCAGCCAGACTTTTGCGCAGTATTTT
CASSQTFAQYF
>-|-|TRBJ1-1|TRBV15
TGTGCCACCCGGAGAGGGCTGGACACTGAAGCTTTCTTT
CATRRGLDTEAFF
>few|-|TRBJ1-1|TRBV5-4
TGTGCCAGCAGCTTATTCCAGGGGCGAACTGAAGCTTTCTTT
CASSLFQGRTEAFF
>-|-|TRBJ2-2|TRBV6-5
TGTGCCAGCAGTTACGGGACACAGAACACCGGGGAGCTGTTTTTT
CASSYGTQNTGELFF
>-|-|TRBJ1-5|TRBV4-3
TGCGCCAGCAGCCAAGGATGGGGGGCTGGTCAGCCCCAGCATTTT
CASSQGWGAGQPQHF
>-|-|TRBJ1-1|TRBV5-1
TGCGCCAGCAGCTTGGAGGGGGTACACACTGAAGCTTTCTTT
CASSLEGVHTEAFF
>-|TRBD2|TRBJ2-7|TRBV4-2
TGTGCCAGCAGCCAAGATTTCCTAGCGGGTCCGAGCTCCTACGAGCAGTACTTC
CASSQDFLAGPSSYEQYF
>few|TRBD2|TRBJ2-7|TRBV5-1
TGCGCCAGCAGCTTGGCCCTAGCGGGAGGGTACGAGCAGTACTTC
CASSLALAGGYEQYF
>few|-|TRBJ2-1|TRBV3-1
TGTGCCAGCAGCCAAGATAGAGGGAGAAACAATGAGCAGTTCTTC
CASSQDRGRNNEQFF
>-|-|TRBJ2-1|TRBV7-6
TGTGCCAGCAGCAGAACCTCCGACAATGAGCAGTTCTTC
CASSRTSDNEQFF